This record concerns one TCR beta chain sequence. Germline CDR1 WNHNN, CDR2 SYGVQD (reference sequence). The V end lost 2 bases, the J end lost 3 bases, and 14 bases lay between the germline ends. The CDR3 has 16 amino acids. The entry originates in a study of control samples from healthy donors and cancer patients. The repertoire was sequenced with immunoSEQ multiplex PCR; TCRdb's copy has only in-frame clones and lacks some. The table shows tens of thousands of clones, with 85% occurring only once. The sequencing sample was made of blood. This receptor was identified in a man aged 40-49 years in good health. The rearrangement links TRBV10-1 to TRBJ1-5; no clear D. This CDR3 reads CASSEPARSPNQPQHF. CDR3 nucleotides: TGCGCCAGCAGTGAGCCAGCAAGGTCCCCCAATCAGCCCCAGCATTTT.